This T cell receptor (beta chain) stems from a study of beta chain features in type 1 diabetes. Background on the study: Age and gender were similar between patients and healthy donors, as were cell yields.

Germline V gene data show CDR1 as SQVTM and CDR2 as ANQGSEA. The CDR3 consists of 13 residues. The J segment lost 5 bases and the V segment lost 5 bases, leaving 5 bases of the junction unmatched. About this clone itself: No antigen is known for it.

Each of the CD4+ naive, central memory, regulatory and stem cell-like memory populations was sorted via CD45RO/CCR7/CD25/CD127/CD95/CD27. Expressed TCRB transcripts were sequenced because the entire RNA isolate underwent reverse transcription. Generated by immunoSEQ multiplex PCR, the TCRdb table keeps only in-frame clones and is missing some. The table lists hundreds of thousands of clones, approximately 15% of them singletons. General study points: Any HLA type influence on TCRB rearrangement was left unresolved here.

The chain carries TRBV29-1 and TRBJ2-3; 9 bases line up with TRBD1. The sequence derives from a man aged 30-40 years in good health. Sequencing was carried out using naive CD4+ T cells from blood. The CDR3 nucleotides read TGCAGCGTTCGGAGACAGGGGGGAGATACGCAGTATTTT. Amino acids: CSVRRQGGDTQYF.